Here is one T cell receptor beta chain with its context. This clone's antigen is unknown. No qualities accompany the bases; no much larger clone lies one base away. The donors were healthy, HIV-negative adults who had no recently reported acute infections or vaccinations. Every donor was a Caucasian adult residing in Nashville, Tennessee, USA. CD4+ T cells were enriched by magnetic negative selection; naive cells were then positively selected on CD45RA, and the negative fraction formed the memory subset. After blood collection by leukapheresis, PBMCs were isolated using Ficoll-Histopaque density gradient centrifugation and then cryopreserved in the vapor phase of liquid nitrogen. Analytical flow cytometry was used to check the purity and quantity of each magnetically sorted T cell population. From each sorted fraction, genomic DNA was isolated and quantified by UV absorbance on a Nanodrop 2000c. The record originates from a study of shared clonotypes between healthy human individuals (dated by TCRdb to about 2020). Background on the whole study: A couple of women and three men aged 18 to 49 years were included in the cohort. Different laboratories and diverse techniques were used to prepare libraries and sequence TCR repertoires, to increase sequencing depth and limit assay-specific biases. Each donor's leukapheresis produced roughly between roughly 0.85 and 9.5 billion PBMCs. The study deeply sequenced blood TCR repertoires of about five healthy adults to estimate repertoire size and the extent of clonotype sharing between individuals. Per donor, three plates each were used for CD4 naive and CD4 memory, two for CD8 naive, and one for CD8 memory.

Sequences MNHNS (CDR1) and SASEGT (CDR2) are obtained from the germline V gene. The CDR3 runs 15 residues from the cysteine to the phenylalanine. Only CDR3 DNA remains: 45 bases, in frame from the first base. V is trimmed back by 6 bases and J by 7 bases, and the junction contains 8 bases that no gene match accounts for. Broad study findings and their caveats: Sampling was restricted to blood, and TCR repertoires in tissues likely differ from the TCR repertoires found in blood. Based on pairwise subsampling, the degree of clonotype sharing among donors was expected to be affected by sequencing depth. Naive subsets generally had larger estimated clonotype richness than memory subsets. When several donors were compared, the shared fraction of clonotypes was around 5.1% for naive CD4, around 3.6% for naive CD8, 2.3% for memory CD4, and 0.4% for memory CD8. Higher generation probabilities were observed for clonotypes shared by all four sorted-subset donors than for non-shared clonotypes. The genetic and exposure-history diversity represented was limited by the small number of donors. Rarefaction of sorted-subset datasets indicated incomplete sequencing despite the large sequencing depth.

Using the deep immunoSEQ assay, multiplex PCR amplified TCR CDR3 regions from genomic DNA. Extracted genomic DNA from each cell subset was spread evenly across all wells of several immunoSEQ 96-well plates, with each plate serving as a replicate. For sorted subsets, approximately 200 ng of genomic DNA, equivalent to 30,000 or so T cell genomes, went into each replicate PCR. Purified libraries were quantified with a Qubit 3.0 fluorometer, sized on a Bioanalyzer 2100, and re-quantified with the KAPA Library Quantification kit. Each immunoSEQ 96-well plate was sequenced on its own single-read 150-cycle Illumina NextSeq 550 flow cell. The source study handled its data this way. Because the immunoSEQ output held only junctional sequences and lacked quality scores, the filtering could not match the filtering applied to full-length reads. Sequences were annotated with PyIR, a Python wrapper for IgBLAST v1.9, and V/J genes and CDR3 were assigned using IMGT germline references. Reads were filtered out if the reads had weak V/J assignments (E-value above 1e-6), no CDR3, stop codons, out-of-frame junctions, or ambiguous translated residues. V3J clonotypes were defined as sequences sharing the same inferred V gene, J gene, and CDR3 amino acid sequence. Percentage overlap between repertoires was calculated by dividing the number of shared unique clonotypes by the size of the smaller repertoire. Three approaches were used to assess repertoire richness: RTK rarefaction, the Chao1 estimator, and Recon v2.1 estimates of unobserved clonotypes. Generation probabilities were computed with OLGA for all TCRbeta clonotypes obtained by the gDNA method from several donors. What TCRdb holds here is the immuneACCESS table cut down to in-frame rearrangements. Part of the clones is not present; checked against another copy, under half of the missing clones reflect an unresolved V gene, and the others are unexplained. The DNA gave D and trimming, while V, J and clone size come from that table. The sample table shows millions of clones, and roughly 94% are seen once. 0.13% of the sample is taken by the ten largest.

The chain is made from TRBV6-1 and TRBJ2-2, with TRBD2 matching 10 junction bases. Material for sequencing was naive CD4+ T cells sorted from blood. What this sample's cell subset or site label stands for: CD45RA+ positively selected. This receptor was taken from a man younger than 35 in good health. The nucleotides are TGTGCCAGCAGAGCTAGCGGGAGAATTATCGGGGAGCTGTTTTTT. It codes for CASRASGRIIGELFF.